The rows below give T cell receptor beta chains drawn from one sample of a study of blood T cell repertoires in COVID-19. Libraries were prepared by immunoSEQ multiplex PCR; TCRdb keeps only in-frame clonotypes and omits some of them. The sample lists about 400,000 clones, roughly 91% occurring once. The sequencing input was PBMCs or T cells enriched from blood (not recorded which). The receptors stem from a woman in her 30s who had recovered from COVID-19. Both conserved end residues are part of each CDR3. The order of the fields is V gene, J gene, clone size, D gene, CDR3 DNA, CDR3 protein. The D gene is left open where the match is weak. Not every row has a clone size; where given, it reads once, few, many or a size class.

TRBV15,TRBJ2-7,.,.,TGTGCCACCAGCAGAGTATCGGGCAGGGCCTACGAGCAGTACTTC,CATSRVSGRAYEQYF
TRBV7-3,TRBJ2-7,.,TRBD1,TGTGCCAGCAGCTTAACCCCAGCTCAGGGACAGGGATACGAGCAGTACTTC,CASSLTPAQGQGYEQYF
TRBV27,TRBJ2-7,.,TRBD2,TGTGCCAGCAGTTTATTGGGGTCCCGGGGGGTCTACGAGCAGTACTTC,CASSLLGSRGVYEQYF
TRBV28,TRBJ1-4,.,TRBD1,TGTGCCAGCAGCCAGGGACAGGGGGTGGAAAAACTGTTTTTT,CASSQGQGVEKLFF
TRBV7-9,TRBJ1-1,.,.,TGTGCCAGCAGCTTAGCTGGCCTCGAAGCTTTCTTT,CASSLAGLEAFF
TRBV2,TRBJ1-6,.,.,TGTGCCAGCAAGGGACAACCACCAGTGGCACCCCTCCACTTT,CASKGQPPVAPLHF
TRBV5-1,TRBJ1-4,.,TRBD1,TGCGCCAGCAGCCCCTCCGGTGGCGGGACAGGGAATGAAAAACTGTTTTTT,CASSPSGGGTGNEKLFF
TRBV6-2/TRBV6-3,TRBJ2-6,.,TRBD1,TGTGCCAGCAGTTTATGGCAGGGGGCAGATTTCGGGGCCAACGTCCTGACTTTC,CASSLWQGADFGANVLTF
TRBV7-9,TRBJ1-1,once,.,TGTGCCAGCAGCTTAGAGGGGGCTGAAGCTTTCTTT,CASSLEGAEAFF
TRBV19,TRBJ2-7,many,.,TGTGCCAGTAGCCGAGGTGACTACGAGCAGTACTTC,CASSRGDYEQYF
TRBV9,TRBJ1-1,.,TRBD1,TGTGCCAGCAGCGGAGACAGGGTGGGGACTGAAGCTTTCTTT,CASSGDRVGTEAFF
TRBV6-5,TRBJ1-1,.,TRBD1,TGTGCCAGTCACAGGGGTCAGGCTGAAGCTTTCTTT,CASHRGQAEAFF
TRBV3-1/TRBV3-2,TRBJ2-3,.,TRBD1,TGTGCCAGCAGCCCTGGACAGGGCCCAGATACGCAGTATTTT,CASSPGQGPDTQYF
TRBV20-1,TRBJ2-1,.,.,TGCAGTGCTAGTAGTCCAGGGGCAGGGTCGGGTGAGCAGTTCTTC,CSASSPGAGSGEQFF
TRBV7-6,TRBJ2-1,.,TRBD2,TGTGCCAGCAGCTTATTTGGTAGCGGGAGGGCCAGCAAGCAGTTCTTC,CASSLFGSGRASKQFF
TRBV5-4,TRBJ1-1,.,.,TGTGCCAGCAGCCGCGGGGCGGACCTGAACACTGAAGCTTTCTTT,CASSRGADLNTEAFF
TRBV27,TRBJ1-4,.,.,TGTGCCAGCAGTCCGGGGGGCCCCTCGAGTGAAAAACTGTTTTTT,CASSPGGPSSEKLFF
TRBV15,TRBJ1-3,.,.,TGTGCCACCAGCAGAGGACAGTACCCTGGAAACACCATATATTTT,CATSRGQYPGNTIYF
TRBV21-1,TRBJ1-2,.,.,TGTGCCAGCAGCAAAGGTAGCGGGACTCACTATGGCTACACCTTC,CASSKGSGTHYGYTF
TRBV9,TRBJ2-3,.,.,TGTGCCAGCAGCCGTAGACTCACAGATACGCAGTATTTT,CASSRRLTDTQYF
TRBV5-1,TRBJ2-7,.,.,TGCGCCAGCAGCGCGGCCGCGACAGCAACCTACGAGCAGTACTTC,CASSAAATATYEQYF
TRBV18,TRBJ1-4,.,.,TGTGCCAGCTCACCCCAGGGCGGTGAAAAACTGTTTTTT,CASSPQGGEKLFF
TRBV19,TRBJ2-2,.,TRBD1,TGTGCCAGTAGTATTAGGGGGCCCGGGGAGCTGTTTTTT,CASSIRGPGELFF
TRBV15,TRBJ2-3,.,.,TGTGCCACCAGCAGAGTTCGGGGAAACACAGATACGCAGTATTTT,CATSRVRGNTDTQYF
TRBV5-6,TRBJ1-2,.,.,TGTGCCAGCAGCCGGGGGAGTCGGCGAGACTATGGCTACACCTTC,CASSRGSRRDYGYTF
TRBV7-9,TRBJ1-2,.,TRBD1,TGTGCCAGCAGCCGAAACAGGGGTGGCTACACCTTC,CASSRNRGGYTF
TRBV28,TRBJ2-1,.,.,TGTGCCAGCAGTTTATTGGGAGATGAGATTGAGCAGTTCTTC,CASSLLGDEIEQFF
TRBV5-5,TRBJ2-2,.,TRBD2,TGTGCCAGCAGCACGGGACTAGCGGGGGGACTCACCGGGGAGCTGTTTTTT,CASSTGLAGGLTGELFF